The 27 T cell receptor beta chains given below trace back to one sample, sequenced in a study of T cells in women clearing cervical HPV infection. Assay: immunoSEQ multiplex PCR; the TCRdb copy retains only in-frame clones and omits some. This sample contains 35,000 to 45,000 clones. Source material: blood buffy coat. The receptors originated from a woman between 18 and 75 years old with a cervical HPV16 infection that either progressed to CIN3+ or cleared (not recorded which).

Details on this clone: From the germline J gene comes the end of the CDR3, since the read stops 3 residues before it. The chain is built from TRBV2 and TRBJ1-6, with D unresolved. The V end was cut by 11 bases, the J end by 7 bases, with 15 bases between. The CDR3 is 13 residues long. CDR1 SNHLY and CDR2 FYNNEI come from the germline V gene. CDR3 DNA (partial): TGTGCCGGTAGGGAGGCGGGAAATTCACCC. Protein: CAGREAGNSP. The entire CDR3 protein is CAGREAGNSPLHF.

Regarding this clone: The read ends 3 residues before the CDR3 terminus; that terminus is restored from the germline J gene. The rearrangement uses TRBV2 and TRBJ2-6; 10 nucleotides match TRBD2. Germline CDR1 SNHLY, CDR2 FYNNEI. The CDR3 has 17 amino acids. V lost 7 bases to trimming and J lost 0 bases; unmatched junction nucleotides: 6. The sequenced part of the CDR3 DNA is TGTGCCAGCAAACGGACTAGCGGTTCCTCTGGGGCCAACGTC. Translating gives CASKRTSGSSGANV. The full CDR3 reads CASKRTSGSSGANVLTF.

As to this clone: The sequenced fragment ends 3 residues before the CDR3 boundary, so the rest is inferred from the germline J gene. J is TRBJ2-3 and V is TRBV20-1; 7 positions match TRBD1. This CDR3 spans 15 amino acids. Germline V gene lookup returns CDR1 DFQATT and CDR2 SNEGSKA (reference sequence). Unmatched junction bases numbered 10, after V lost 5 bases and J lost 2 bases. CDR3 region: CSAPRTGWDTDTQYF. The DNA read from the CDR3 is TGCAGTGCTCCGCGGACAGGTTGGGACACAGATACG.

Note on this clone: Read sequence stops 3 residues before the CDR3 end, and the germline J gene provides the missing end. This chain links TRBV18 with TRBJ2-2, with 7 bases matching TRBD1. CDR1 is KGHSH, CDR2 LQKENI, per germline. This CDR3 has 16 amino acids. V gave up 2 bases and J gave up 5 bases; unmatched junction bases: 8. The DNA read from the CDR3 is TGTGCCAGCTCACCAGTCGGGGACAGAGGAACCGGGGAG. The encoded protein is CASSPVGDRGTGE. The whole CDR3 is CASSPVGDRGTGELFF.

With respect to this clone: The read comes to an end 3 residues before the CDR3 does, leaving the germline J gene to fill in the end. The V call is TRBV7-2, the J call TRBJ1-2; 10 bases are a match to TRBD1. CDR1 and CDR2 from the germline V gene are SGHTA and FQGNSA. This CDR3 has 13 amino acids. The DNA read from the CDR3 is TGTGCCAGCGGTCCGGGACAGGGGCAAGAC. The encoded protein is CASGPGQGQD. The full CDR3 reads CASGPGQGQDYTF. Full variable domain (missing parts from reference TRBV7-2 and TRBJ1-2): GAGVSQSPSNKVTEKGKDVELRCDPISGHTALYWYRQSLGQGLEFLIYFQGNSAPDKSGLPSDRFSAERTGGSVSTLTIQRTQQEDSAVYLCASGPGQGQDYTFGSGTRLTVV.

To note about this clone: Read sequence stops 3 residues before the CDR3 end, and the germline J gene provides the missing end. The chain is built from TRBV13 and TRBJ2-2; 7 bases agree with TRBD1. The CDR3 is 14 amino acids. CDR1 is PRHDT, CDR2 FYEKMQ, per germline (reference sequence). Here the CDR3 reads CASRTGRIHEKLFF. Partial CDR3 DNA: TGTGCCAGCAGGACAGGGCGTATTCATGAAAAG.

Worth noting for this clone: The CDR3 is cut off 3 residues early in the read; its end comes from the germline J gene. The chain employs TRBV2 and TRBJ1-4; 7 bases are shared with TRBD1. The length of the CDR3 is 13 residues. The trim removed 7 bases at V and 4 bases at J, leaving 3 bases unmatched. Germline loops: CDR1 SNHLY, CDR2 FYNNEI. CDR3 DNA (partial): TGTGCCAGCAAAGGACAGGATAATGAAAAA. Translated, it gives CASKGQDNEK. The entire CDR3 reads CASKGQDNEKLFF.

Concerning this clone: The read comes to an end 3 residues before the CDR3 does, leaving the germline J gene to fill in the end. The chain combines TRBV10-1 with TRBJ1-4; D gene unclear. This CDR3 spans 14 amino acids. CDR1 WNHNN and CDR2 SYGVQD come from the germline V gene (reference sequence). V dropped 5 bases and J dropped 7 bases, with 14 bases sitting between them. Partial CDR3 DNA: TGCGCCAGCAGTCCGGGGTCCAGCGGTGAAAAA. Protein: CASSPGSSGEK. In full, the CDR3 is CASSPGSSGEKLFF.

This CDR3 is CASSTNTGSPLHF. The sequenced CDR3 bases are TGTGCCAGCAGCACAAACACAGGCTCACCC. This sequence joins TRBV11-2 and TRBJ1-6, with a weak D call TRBD1 (5 bases). The read terminates 3 residues before the CDR3 end, so the remaining end is supplied by the germline J gene. CDR1 is SGHAT, CDR2 FQNNGV, per germline. V lost 5 bases, J lost 10 bases, and 12 bases lay in between. The CDR3 covers 13 residues.

In the case of this clone: The CDR3 end falls 3 residues outside the read, so it is completed with the germline J gene. The gene calls are TRBV7-9 and TRBJ2-5, with D perhaps TRBD1 (6 bases). The CDR3 extends over 14 amino acids. CDR1 is SEHNR and CDR2 is FQNEAQ in the germline V gene (reference sequence). CDR3 bases read: TGTGCCAGCAGCTACTCCGGGGACACAGATACC. It encodes CASSYSGDTDT. The complete CDR3 reads CASSYSGDTDTQYF.

On this clone itself: With the read ending 3 residues before the CDR3 end, the germline J gene is used to fill in that end. This rearrangement joins TRBV5-1 to TRBJ2-2; D may be TRBD1 (5 bases). The CDR3 spans 14 residues. Germline CDR1 SGHRS, CDR2 YFSETQ. Partial CDR3 DNA: TGCGCCAGCAGCTCGGACGGACAATCCGAAAAG. Protein product: CASSSDGQSEK. The entire CDR3 sequence reads CASSSDGQSEKLFF.

Concerning this clone: From the germline J gene comes the end of the CDR3, since the read stops 3 residues before it. The rearrangement uses TRBV7-3 and TRBJ2-2; D might be TRBD1 (5 bases). CDR3 length equals 15 residues. Germline loops: CDR1 SGHTA, CDR2 FQGTGA. The CDR3 reads CASSPIGAGANVLFF. The sequenced CDR3 bases are TGTGCCAGCAGCCCGATTGGGGCTGGGGCCAACGTG. The whole variable domain, remainder taken from reference TRBV7-3 and TRBJ2-2, is GAGVSQTPSNKVTEKGKYVELRCDPISGHTALYWYRQSLGQGPEFLIYFQGTGAADDSGLPNDRFFAVRPEGSVSTLKIQRTERGDSAVYLCASSPIGAGANVLFFGEGSRLTVL.

With respect to this clone: The read halts 3 residues ahead of the CDR3 end, with the missing end drawn from the germline J gene. The rearrangement uses TRBV2 and TRBJ2-7, with 9 bases that match TRBD2. This CDR3 is built from 14 residues. Unmatched junction bases numbered 2, after V lost 3 bases and J lost 2 bases. Germline V gene lookup returns CDR1 SNHLY and CDR2 FYNNEI. The CDR3 sequence: CASSEGLAPYEQYF. CDR3 bases read: TGTGCCAGCAGTGAGGGACTAGCACCCTACGAG.

Concerning this clone: Coverage ceases 3 residues before the CDR3 finishes, and the germline J gene fills in the end. The V call is TRBV7-6, the J call TRBJ2-1; 9 bases fit TRBD2. Germline assignment: CDR1 SGHVS and CDR2 FNYEAQ. CDR3 length: 17 residues. After removal of 5 bases from V and 9 bases from J, the junction contained 17 bases not matched to a gene. The CDR3 spells CASSVIPVAGGLGEQFF. The CDR3 bases that were read are TGTGCCAGCAGCGTAATTCCGGTGGCGGGGGGGCTGGGTGAG.

Details on this clone: Coverage ceases 3 residues before the CDR3 finishes, and the germline J gene fills in the end. The chain couples TRBV5-5 to TRBJ1-5; weak D call: TRBD1 (5 bases). V was shortened by 4 bases and J by 4 bases, with 12 bases between the two germline ends. The germline gives CDR1 SGHKS, CDR2 YYEKEE (reference sequence). The CDR3 is made up of 14 amino acids. CDR3 protein: CASSPDGGNQPQHF. The CDR3 DNA, read in part, is TGTGCCAGCAGCCCGGACGGGGGAAATCAGCCC.

Remarks on this clone: The read stops 3 residues short of the end of the CDR3; the missing end is completed from the germline J gene. This rearrangement joins TRBV30 to TRBJ1-1; D is possibly TRBD1 (5 bases). Deletions cut 3 bases from V and 4 bases from J, with 12 bases between. Germline V CDR1 and CDR2: GTSNPN, SVGIG (reference sequence). This CDR3 is built from 13 residues. The covered CDR3 bases are TGTGCCTGGAGCTCCGGGGGGGGCACTGAA. This codes for CAWSSGGGTE. The full CDR3 reads CAWSSGGGTEAFF.

A note on this clone: The read terminates 3 residues before the CDR3 end, so the remaining end is supplied by the germline J gene. The V call is TRBV11-2, the J call TRBJ2-5; no reliable D call. Per germline, CDR1 SGHAT and CDR2 FQNNGV. The V end was cut by 0 bases, the J end by 5 bases, with 10 bases between. This CDR3 is 14 amino acids long. The CDR3 DNA, read in part, is TGTGCCAGCAGCTTAGAGCTGGGCTGGGAGACC. It encodes CASSLELGWET. The whole CDR3 sequence reads CASSLELGWETQYF.

A word on this clone: The read ends 3 residues shy of where the CDR3 ends; the end is completed using the germline J gene. The chain carries TRBV5-6 and TRBJ2-2, with TRBD2 as a possible D gene (5 bases). The ends were cut back, 9 bases at V and 1 base at J, with 13 bases in the middle. CDR3 length equals 14 residues. The germline V gene has CDR1 SGHDT and CDR2 YYEEEE. The CDR3: CATSSGMNTGELFF. Partial CDR3 DNA: TGTGCCACTTCGTCGGGGATGAACACCGGGGAG. The whole variable domain, filled in from reference TRBV5-6 and TRBJ2-2, reads DAGVTQSPTHLIKTRGQQVTLRCSPKSGHDTVSWYQQALGQGPQFIFQYYEEEERQRGNFPDRFSGHQFPNYSSELNVNALLLGDSALYLCATSSGMNTGELFFGEGSRLTVL.

About this clone itself: The read finishes 3 residues shy of the CDR3 end, and the germline J gene is used to complete it. The identical CDR3 is also encoded by other nucleotide sequences in the sample. The genes are TRBV14 and TRBJ2-3; D call uncertain. Germline V gene lookup returns CDR1 SGHDN and CDR2 FVKESK. The CDR3 totals 13 residues. Trimming shortened V by 2 bases and J by 0 bases, and 3 bases separated the two germline ends. CDR3 in amino acids: CASSQRSTDTQYF. CDR3 bases read: TGTGCCAGCAGCCAACGGAGCACAGATACG.

With regard to this clone: The CDR3 end is not reached by the read, which stops 3 residues before it; the germline J gene fills it in. V usage is TRBV5-1 and J usage is TRBJ2-3; TRBD2 might be the D (6 bases). Deletions cut 4 bases from V and 2 bases from J, with 8 bases between. The CDR3 is 13 residues long. The V gene's germline CDR1 is SGHRS and CDR2 YFSETQ. This CDR3 is CASSPGDTDTQYF. CDR3 DNA, as far as it was read: TGCGCCAGCAGCCCGGGGGACACAGATACG.

About this clone itself: The read falls 3 residues short of the CDR3 end, and the missing part is taken from the germline J gene. The chain uses TRBV10-2 and TRBJ2-7, with TRBD1 as a possible D gene (7 bases). The CDR3 sequence is 14 residues long. Between the trimmed V and J ends, which lost 6 bases and 1 base, there was a span of 13 bases. The germline CDR1 and CDR2 sequences are WSHSY and SAAADI. This chain's CDR3 is CASREGQLSYEQYF. Partial CDR3 DNA: TGCGCCAGCAGGGAGGGACAGTTATCCTACGAG.

Comment on this clone: The read gets to within 3 residues of the CDR3 end, and the germline J gene fills in the rest. The chain has TRBV14 and TRBJ2-1; TRBD1 is a possible D gene (6 bases). This CDR3 contains 14 residues. Trimming cost V 2 bases and J 4 bases, with 9 bases left between them. Germline V gene lookup returns CDR1 SGHDN and CDR2 FVKESK. The sequenced part of the CDR3 DNA is TGTGCCAGCAGCCAACGCCAGGGGTACAATGAG. Translation gives CASSQRQGYNE. From start to end, the CDR3 is CASSQRQGYNEQFF.

The CDR3 bases that were read are TGTGCCAGCAGCCTGGGACAATCTAACTATGGC. Translated, it gives CASSLGQSNYG. The full CDR3 reads CASSLGQSNYGYTF. V and J are TRBV3-1 (or the pseudogene TRBV3-2) and TRBJ1-2; possible D gene TRBD1, 6 bases. The CDR3 end lies 3 residues beyond the end of the read and is filled in from the germline J gene. The V end lost 4 bases, the J end lost 0 bases, and 9 bases lay between the germline ends. The CDR3 spans 14 residues. Germline CDR1 and CDR2: LGHDT and YNNKEL (reference sequence).

As regards this clone: The read comes to an end 3 residues before the CDR3 does, leaving the germline J gene to fill in the end. The V and J genes are TRBV14 and TRBJ2-1; 7 bases are a match to TRBD1. J gave up 6 bases and V 2 bases, and 4 bases lay outside the gene matches. Germline V CDR1 and CDR2: SGHDN, FVKESK. This CDR3 is built from 14 residues. Here the CDR3 reads CASSQMGQSNEQFF. CDR3 DNA, as far as it was read: TGTGCCAGCAGCCAAATGGGACAGAGCAATGAG.

CDR3: CAWTGGGSGSPLHF. CDR3 DNA (partial): TGTGCCTGGACGGGTGGGGGGTCTGGCTCACCC. V gene TRBV30 combines with J gene TRBJ1-6; weak D call: TRBD1 (5 bases). The sequence runs out 3 residues before the end of the CDR3; the remainder is reconstructed from the germline J gene. Germline-derived CDR1 and CDR2 are GTSNPN and SVGIG (reference sequence). V dropped 4 bases and J dropped 10 bases, with 17 bases sitting between them. CDR3 length equals 14 residues.

In regard to this clone: The DNA ends 3 residues before the CDR3 does, and the rest of the CDR3 is filled in from the germline J gene. The rearrangement uses TRBV19 and TRBJ1-2, with TRBD1 matching over 7 bases. The CDR3 covers 14 residues. Germline lookup yields CDR1 LNHDA and CDR2 SQIVND (reference sequence). Here the CDR3 reads CASSEDRVRYDYTF. Partial CDR3 DNA: TGTGCCAGTAGTGAAGACAGGGTAAGGTACGAC.

Of note for this clone: The read ends 3 residues early relative to the CDR3; the germline J gene fills the gap. The genes are TRBV7-2 and TRBJ2-5; TRBD2 matches at 7 bases. V was pared by 5 bases and J by 4 bases, with 4 bases of the junction left unmatched. Germline CDR1 and CDR2: SGHTA and FQGNSA. The CDR3 length is 13 residues. The covered CDR3 bases are TGTGCCAGCAGCCCCCGGACTAGAGAGACC. As protein: CASSPRTRET. The full CDR3 reads CASSPRTRETQYF.